The rows below give T cell receptor beta chains drawn from one sample of a study of blood T cells in healthy people across ages. TCRdb processed the 5' RACE reads anew with MiXCR; each CDR3 protein has one entry. This sample has about a million distinct CDR3 sequences; about two fifths occur once, and the top ten carry around 12%. Sequencing used blood. The receptors derive from a man between 18 and 35 years old in good health. Each CDR3 is given with its conserved first and last residue. The order of the fields is clone size, CDR3 length, V gene, CDR3 protein. The listing skips clone size in some rows; elsewhere it reads once, few, many or a size class.

. | 17 | TRBV27 | CASSPENGRDFNYGYTF
. | 15 | TRBV7-2 | CASSSSGGNYNEQYF
. | 17 | TRBV4-2 | CASSQAPGGGGTDTQYF
once | 14 | TRBV14 | CASSLQRGNEKLFF
. | 17 | TRBV4-1 | CASSQDREGTYPYGYTF
. | 13 | TRBV20-1 | CSAPDRPNYGYTF
. | 15 | TRBV2 | CASNEQGSAGNTIYF
. | 13 | TRBV12-3/TRBV12-4 | CASSVGVRYEQYF
. | 13 | TRBV20-1 | CSASGQLETEAFF
. | 16 | TRBV7-2 | CASSVSGGAVADTQYF
. | 12 | TRBV24-1 | CATSDLNNEQFF
. | 14 | TRBV6-6 | CASSPGTGSKKLFF
. | 14 | TRBV27 | CASSPRGLAGGRYF
. | 18 | TRBV4-1 | CASSQDLLRQAPWRGYTF
. | 14 | TRBV2 | CASSVSANGEKLFF
. | 13 | TRBV6-5 | CASSFGRIYGYTF
. | 16 | TRBV4-1 | CASSRGTGGLTNIQYF
. | 14 | TRBV28 | CASSSPDRGLQQFF